Only a few counts were recorded for the clone carrying this T cell receptor (beta chain). Its antigen is unidentified. The data originate from a study of T-cell memory formation after mild COVID-19. Whole-study findings and limits: The CD4+ clones that contracted clustered mainly within CM and EM, and the CD8+ clones concentrated in EMRA. While clones contracting from day 15 to 85 were balanced between CD4 and CD8, later expanders leaned CD4+.

TCRdb re-called the 5' RACE reads with MiXCR, one entry per CDR3 protein. This table holds 300,000 to 350,000 distinct CDR3 sequences, around 19% found once. CDR1 is SQVTM, CDR2 ANQGSEA, per germline. This CDR3 has 17 amino acids. With V trimmed by 0 bases and J by 1 base, 8 bases remained unmatched. This sequence was found in a man between 18 and 35 years old who had mild COVID-19 (a few samples of this study predate the infection). Cell type and time point are not known. Source material: PBMCs or a T cell subset sorted from them (not recorded which). The chain combines TRBV29-1 with TRBJ1-3; 8 bases align to TRBD1. Written as DNA, the CDR3 is TGCAGCGTTGAAGATTTGGGCGACAGGGGATCTGGAAACACCATATATTTT. The encoded protein is CSVEDLGDRGSGNTIYF.